This T cell receptor (beta chain) derives from a study of tumor and adjacent non-tumor tissue in lung cancer. About the study: Patients comprised about eleven adenocarcinoma, 2 squamous cell carcinoma and 1 small cell lung cancer. Each sample yielded approximately 4 million productive TCRbeta reads on average.

This sample's RNA came from whole unsorted tissue. Donors were chemotherapy-naive, newly diagnosed lung cancer surgical patients in China, August–late 2014. This CDR3 is 14 amino acids long. Germline CDR1 SNHLY, CDR2 FYNNEI. V lost 1 base to trimming and J lost 4 bases, with 10 bases between them. The sample holds a few counts of this clonotype. The antigen remains unidentified. A modified ARM-PCR protocol with three rounds of nested PCR amplified TCRbeta. TCRdb independently ran MiXCR on the multiplex PCR reads; one entry per CDR3 protein. The table includes roughly 67,000 distinct CDR3 sequences, just under 60% detected once. Study conclusions and caveats: TCR diversity was significantly greater in tumor than normal lung tissue.

The chain links TRBV2 to TRBJ2-5, with no clear D. The source of this sequence is a man between 50 and 59 years old with non-small cell lung cancer. The sequencing input was lung tumor tissue. In nucleotides, the CDR3 is TGTGCCAGCAGTGAAGAGATGGGCAGAGAGACCCAGTACTTC. Its protein product is CASSEEMGRETQYF.